Each of the 11 T cell receptor beta chains below was sequenced from the same sample in a study of control samples from healthy donors and cancer patients (dated by TCRdb to the early 2020s). Library preparation employed the immunoSEQ multiplex PCR assay. What TCRdb holds here is the immuneACCESS table cut down to in-frame rearrangements. Part of the clones is not present; checked against another copy, under half of the missing clones reflect an unresolved V gene, and the others are unexplained. A total of 25,000 to 35,000 clones appear in this sample, approximately 94% of them only once. The ten largest clones capture about 6.9% of the sample. Sequenced material: blood. The receptors stem from a man in his sixties in good health.

In DNA, the CDR3 is TGCAGCGTCCGACAGCCCACTGAAGCTTTCTTT. Its translation: CSVRQPTEAFF. This chain connects TRBV29-1 to TRBJ1-1, with D tentatively TRBD1 (5 bases). The V gene lost 6 bases and the J gene lost 4 bases, with 9 bases spanning the gap. This CDR3 spans 11 amino acids. CDR1 SQVTM and CDR2 ANQGSEA come from the germline V gene.

The chain uses TRBV6-4 and TRBJ2-5; the D is unclear. CDR1 and CDR2 (germline): MRHNA, SNTAGT. The V and J ends lost 1 base and 4 bases respectively, with 7 bases between them. The CDR3 has 13 residues. In nucleotides, the CDR3 is TGTGCCAGCAGTGACTGGGTTGGAGAGACCCAGTACTTC. This gives the protein CASSDWVGETQYF.

The table lists this clone with a few counts. This chain joins TRBV3-1 (or the pseudogene TRBV3-2) and TRBJ2-7, with 9 bases identical to TRBD1. Germline CDR1 and CDR2: LGHDT and YNNKEL (reference sequence). The CDR3 runs to 15 residues. V lost 1 base and J lost 5; bases outside the gene matches: 6. The CDR3, as DNA: TGTGCCAGCAGCCAAGCAGGGACAGGGAGCGACGAGCAGTACTTC. It yields the protein CASSQAGTGSDEQYF.

CDR3 amino acids: CASSYSTLAGNTGELFF. CDR3 DNA sequence: TGTGCCAGCAGTTACTCGACTCTAGCGGGGAACACCGGGGAGCTGTTTTTT. The genes are TRBV6-2 or TRBV6-3 and TRBJ2-2, with TRBD2 matching 8 bases. Trimming at V came to 0 bases and at J to 1 base, leaving 4 bases not matched to a gene. The CDR3 has 17 amino acids. Germline-derived CDR1 and CDR2 are MNHEY and SVGEGT.

The CDR3 DNA follows: TGCGCCAGCAGCTTGGGTCGTACTAGCGATAACTTAAATGAGCAGTTCTTC. Translated: CASSLGRTSDNLNEQFF. The chain is built from TRBV5-1 and TRBJ2-1; TRBD2 agrees at 7 bases. V dropped 0 bases and J dropped 7; count of bases not matched to a gene: 13. The length of the CDR3 is 17 residues. Germline CDR1 SGHRS, CDR2 YFSETQ.

The V call is TRBV9, the J call TRBJ2-4; weak D call: TRBD1 (6 bases). Germline V gene sequence: CDR1 SGDLS, CDR2 YYNGEE. Trimming stripped 4 bases from V and 1 base from J, with 21 bases between. The CDR3 consists of 18 residues. The CDR3 reads CASSPRGSASLAKNIQYF. In DNA, the CDR3 is TGTGCCAGCAGCCCAAGGGGGTCGGCCAGCCTTGCCAAAAACATTCAGTACTTC.

The chain is built from TRBV6-5 and TRBJ1-2; 7 positions agree with TRBD1. With 6 bases clipped from V and 7 bases from J, the junction kept 2 bases outside the gene matches. Germline values: CDR1 MNHEY, CDR2 SVGAGI. CDR3 length: 11 amino acids. CDR3 DNA: TGTGCCAGCAGGGCAGGGGGTGGCTACACCTTC. Its protein product is CASRAGGGYTF.

This clone was recorded a few times. The V and J genes are TRBV19 and TRBJ1-5; D perhaps matches TRBD1 (6 bases). V was clipped by 2 bases and J by 2 bases, with 10 bases between them. Germline V gene data show CDR1 as LNHDA and CDR2 as SQIVND (reference sequence). The CDR3 is 15 residues long. For the CDR3, the DNA is TGTGCCAGTAGTATAAGGGGGGATGGCAATCAGCCCCAGCATTTT. Its translation: CASSIRGDGNQPQHF. Looking up the rest from reference TRBV19 and TRBJ1-5 gives the full variable domain: DGGITQSPKYLFRKEGQNVTLSCEQNLNHDAMYWYRQDPGQGLRLIYYSQIVNDFQKGDIAEGYSVSREKKESFPLTVTSAQKNPTAFYLCASSIRGDGNQPQHFGDGTRLSIL.

The chain carries TRBV11-2 and TRBJ2-5, with 8 bases matching TRBD2. Germline values: CDR1 SGHAT, CDR2 FQNNGV. Trimming cost V 5 bases and J 5 bases; bases outside gene matches: 10. The CDR3 runs to 15 residues. The DNA of the CDR3 is TGTGCCAGCAGCCTCCCGACTAGCGAGTCGGAGACCCAGTACTTC. Its protein is CASSLPTSESETQYF.

This rearrangement joins TRBV6-1 to TRBJ1-3; no firm D call. The CDR3 is made up of 14 amino acids. Germline CDR1 reads MNHNS; CDR2 reads SASEGT. Trimming took off 0 bases at V and 4 bases at J, with 7 bases between the two ends. CDR3 in DNA: TGTGCCAGCAGTGAAGCTGGCGGAGGAAACACCATATATTTT. Amino acids: CASSEAGGGNTIYF.

In nucleotides, the CDR3 is TGTGCCAGCAGCTTGCCCATTGGCGGGGGGTCTTACGAGCAGTACTTC. It encodes CASSLPIGGGSYEQYF. This chain joins TRBV7-2 and TRBJ2-7, with 8 positions matching TRBD2. Germline lookup yields CDR1 SGHTA and CDR2 FQGNSA. The CDR3 extends over 16 amino acids. With V trimmed by 3 bases and J by 4 bases, 11 bases remained unmatched.